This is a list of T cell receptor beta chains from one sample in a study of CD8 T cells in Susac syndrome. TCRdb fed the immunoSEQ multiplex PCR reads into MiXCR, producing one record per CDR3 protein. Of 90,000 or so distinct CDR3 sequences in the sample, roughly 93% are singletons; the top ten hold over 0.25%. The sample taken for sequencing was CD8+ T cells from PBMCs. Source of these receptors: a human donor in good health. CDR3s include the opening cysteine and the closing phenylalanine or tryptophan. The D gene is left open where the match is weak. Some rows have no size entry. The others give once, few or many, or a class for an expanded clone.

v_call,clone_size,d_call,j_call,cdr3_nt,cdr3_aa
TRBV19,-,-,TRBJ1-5,TGTGCCAGTAGTGCCTCACTGGTTAGCAATCAGCCCCAGCATTTT,CASSASLVSNQPQHF
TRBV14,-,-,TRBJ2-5,TGTGCCAGCAGCCAAGTTTCGGCGCCCTTGGAGACCCAGTACTTC,CASSQVSAPLETQYF
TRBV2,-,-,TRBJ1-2,TGTGCCAGCAGTCACCTACGGACAGAAGCCAACTATGGCTACACCTTC,CASSHLRTEANYGYTF
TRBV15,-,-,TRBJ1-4,TGTGCCACCAGCAGAGACGATCCCCGGGGATTTAATGAAAAACTGTTTTTT,CATSRDDPRGFNEKLFF
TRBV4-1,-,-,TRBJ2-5,TGCGCCAGCAGCCAAATTATGTACCAAGAGACCCAGTACTTC,CASSQIMYQETQYF
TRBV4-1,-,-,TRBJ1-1,TGCGCCAGCAGCCAAGTAGATGAGGGGAACACTGAAGCTTTCTTT,CASSQVDEGNTEAFF
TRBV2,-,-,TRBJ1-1,TGTGCCAGCAGCCAGACAATGAACACTGAAGCTTTCTTT,CASSQTMNTEAFF
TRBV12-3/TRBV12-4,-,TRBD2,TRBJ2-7,TGTGCCAGCACCGTAGCGGGGGGCTACGAGCAGTACTTC,CASTVAGGYEQYF
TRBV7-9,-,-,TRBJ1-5,TGTGCCAGCAGCTCTTCCGGGGCCCGCCAGCCCCAGCATTTT,CASSSSGARQPQHF
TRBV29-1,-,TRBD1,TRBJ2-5,TGCAGCGTTGTAAGGACAGGGGGAAAAGAGACCCAGTACTTC,CSVVRTGGKETQYF
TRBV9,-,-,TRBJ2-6,TGTGCCAGCAGCGTAGAGGACTCTGGGGCCAACGTCCTGACTTTC,CASSVEDSGANVLTF
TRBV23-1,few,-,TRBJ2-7,TGCGCCAGCAGTCAATCCCCCCGACAGGTTTGGCAGTACTTC,CASSQSPRQVWQYF
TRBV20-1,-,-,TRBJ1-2,TGCAGTGCTACTAACTATGGCTACACCTTC,CSATNYGYTF
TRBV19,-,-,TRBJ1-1,TGTGCCAGTAGTTACAACCGGGGCACTGAAGCTTTCTTT,CASSYNRGTEAFF
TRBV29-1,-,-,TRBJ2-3,TGCAGCGTTGATTACAGAACAGATACGCAGTATTTT,CSVDYRTDTQYF
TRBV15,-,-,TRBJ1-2,TGTGCCACCAGCAGAGATTCGCCGGGGAATGGCTACACCTTC,CATSRDSPGNGYTF
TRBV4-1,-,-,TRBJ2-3,TGCGCCAGCAGCCAAGCGGGTTCAGATACGCAGTATTTT,CASSQAGSDTQYF
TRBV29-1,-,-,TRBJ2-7,TGCAGCGTTGTAGGCCGCCTCTCCTACGAGCAGTACTTC,CSVVGRLSYEQYF
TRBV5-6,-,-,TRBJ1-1,TGTGCCAGCAGCCCAAGTCTGGGGAACACTGAAGCTTTCTTT,CASSPSLGNTEAFF
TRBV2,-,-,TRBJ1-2,TGTGCCAGCATGGGGCTAAGGGGCTACACCTTC,CASMGLRGYTF
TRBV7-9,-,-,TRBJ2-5,TGTGCCAGCAGCTTGGTTAAGCTCGAAAGGGAGACCCAGTACTTC,CASSLVKLERETQYF
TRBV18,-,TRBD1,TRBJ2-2,TGTGCCAGCTCACCACCGCCGGGACAGCGGAACACCGGGGAGCTGTTTTTT,CASSPPPGQRNTGELFF
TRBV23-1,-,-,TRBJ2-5,TGCGCCAGCAGTCACGGGGTTGTCCAAGAGACCCAGTACTTC,CASSHGVVQETQYF
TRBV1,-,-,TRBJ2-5,TGCACCAGCAGCCAAGTCGGGGGTTACCAAGAGACCCAGTACTTC,CTSSQVGGYQETQYF
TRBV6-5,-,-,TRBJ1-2,TGTGCCAGCGGGACCACCGCTAACTATGGCTACACCTTC,CASGTTANYGYTF
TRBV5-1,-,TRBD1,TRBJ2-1,TGCGCCAGCAGCGCCAAGGACAGGGCTTACAATGAGCAGTTCTTC,CASSAKDRAYNEQFF
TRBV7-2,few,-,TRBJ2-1,TGTGCCAGCAGCTTGGGACTCAACAATGAGCAGTTCTTC,CASSLGLNNEQFF
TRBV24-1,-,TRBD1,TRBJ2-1,TGTGCCACCAGTGATTCCGGGACAGCTTACAATGAGCAGTTCTTC,CATSDSGTAYNEQFF
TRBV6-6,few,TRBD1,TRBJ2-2,TGTGCCAGCATTCCGGGACAGGGAGGCACCGGGGAGCTGTTTTTT,CASIPGQGGTGELFF
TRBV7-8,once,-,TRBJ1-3,TGTGCCAGCAGCCTCAGGGGTCCGGGGCGAAACACCATATATTTT,CASSLRGPGRNTIYF
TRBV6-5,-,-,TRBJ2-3,TGTGCCAGCAGTTGGACAGAATTTAGCACAGATACGCAGTATTTT,CASSWTEFSTDTQYF
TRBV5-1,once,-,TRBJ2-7,TGCGCCAGCAGCTGGGACCCAGGCTACGAGCAGTACTTC,CASSWDPGYEQYF
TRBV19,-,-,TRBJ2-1,TGTGCCAGTAGGCCCTCGGGGAGCTCCTACAATGAGCAGTTCTTC,CASRPSGSSYNEQFF
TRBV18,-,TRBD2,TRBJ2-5,TGTGCCAGCTCACCAGGGGGGGGTCTGCAGGAGACCCAGTACTTC,CASSPGGGLQETQYF
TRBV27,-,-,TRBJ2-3,TGTGCCAGCAGTTGGGGGACGGCAAGCACAGATACGCAGTATTTT,CASSWGTASTDTQYF
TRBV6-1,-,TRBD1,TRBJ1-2,TGTGCCAGCAGGTCAGGGGGCAACTATGGCTACACCTTC,CASRSGGNYGYTF
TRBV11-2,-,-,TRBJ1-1,TGTGCCAGCAGCCAAGGACCGGGACAAATGAACACTGAAGCTTTCTTT,CASSQGPGQMNTEAFF
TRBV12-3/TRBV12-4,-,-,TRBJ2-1,TGTGCCAGCAAAGGGGGCTCGGGACTAAAGTGGAATGAGCAGTTCTTC,CASKGGSGLKWNEQFF
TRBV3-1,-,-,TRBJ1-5,TGTGCCAGCAGCCAACCGTGTCCCCAGCATTTT,CASSQPCPQHF
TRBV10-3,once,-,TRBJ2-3,TGTGCCATCAGTGAGTACAGGGACACAGATACGCAGTATTTT,CAISEYRDTDTQYF
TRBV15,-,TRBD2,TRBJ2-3,TGTGCCACCAGCAGAGATGAAGCGGGGGGCTCAGATACGCAGTATTTT,CATSRDEAGGSDTQYF
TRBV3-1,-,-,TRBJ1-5,TGTGCCAGCAGTCGACGGTATAGCAATCAGCCCCAGCATTTT,CASSRRYSNQPQHF
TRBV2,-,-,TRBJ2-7,TGTGCCAGCAGTGACGGGACACTTATCAACCCAAGGGACGAGCAGTACTTC,CASSDGTLINPRDEQYF
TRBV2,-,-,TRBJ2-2,TGTGCCAGCAGAAGTACAGGGATGGGCACCGGGGAGCTGTTTTTT,CASRSTGMGTGELFF
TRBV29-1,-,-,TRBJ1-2,TGCAGCGTCCTGGGGGGCTATGGCTACACCTTC,CSVLGGYGYTF
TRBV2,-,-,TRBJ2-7,TGTGCCAGCAACAGGGAAGGCGAGCAGTACTTC,CASNREGEQYF
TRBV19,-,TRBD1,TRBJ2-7,TGTGCCAGTAGTATCGGGACAGGGCAGCCCTACGAGCAGTACTTC,CASSIGTGQPYEQYF
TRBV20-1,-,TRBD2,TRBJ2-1,TGCAGTGCTGCTCCCCTAGCGGGGGGGCCCGTTGAGCAGTTCTTC,CSAAPLAGGPVEQFF
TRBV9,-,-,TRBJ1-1,TGTGCCAGCAGCGCCCCTGGGGACCCGGGGAACACTGAAGCTTTCTTT,CASSAPGDPGNTEAFF
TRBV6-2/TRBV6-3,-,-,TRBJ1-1,TGTGCCAGCAGTTACACAGGGAACACTGAAGCTTTCTTT,CASSYTGNTEAFF
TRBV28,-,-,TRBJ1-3,TGTGCCAGCAGTTCGGACATCATCTCGAGCTCTGGAAACACCATATATTTT,CASSSDIISSSGNTIYF
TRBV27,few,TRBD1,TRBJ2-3,TGTGCCAGCAGTTGGGGACAGGGGGACGATACGCAGTATTTT,CASSWGQGDDTQYF
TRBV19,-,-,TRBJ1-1,TGTGCCAGTAGTATTTCGCTATTTGGGACTGAAGCTTTCTTT,CASSISLFGTEAFF